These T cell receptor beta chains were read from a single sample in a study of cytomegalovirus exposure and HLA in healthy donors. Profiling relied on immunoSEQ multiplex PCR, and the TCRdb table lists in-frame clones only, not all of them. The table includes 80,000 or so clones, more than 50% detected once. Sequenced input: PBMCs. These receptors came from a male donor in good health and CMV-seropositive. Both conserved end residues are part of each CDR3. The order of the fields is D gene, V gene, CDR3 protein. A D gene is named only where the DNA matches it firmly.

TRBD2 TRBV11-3 CASSSGTSGGPGEQFF
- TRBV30 CAWRDPGLLYGYTF
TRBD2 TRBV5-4 CASSFGREDEQFF
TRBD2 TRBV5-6 CASSGLAGGYQETQYF
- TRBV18 CASSPSLADNEQFF
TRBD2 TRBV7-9 CASSLNVGSGSYEQFF
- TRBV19 CASSISGTTEGETQYF
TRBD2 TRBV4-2 CASSQGVGTSGQETQYF
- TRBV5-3 CARSSPRGQPQHF
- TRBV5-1 CASSFRTKTYEQYF
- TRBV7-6 CASSLSGKETQYF
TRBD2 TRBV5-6 CASREAGGSYEQYF
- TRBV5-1 CASSPKVAGIGYTF
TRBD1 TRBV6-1 CASSPSYRGGDGYTF
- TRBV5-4 CASSLGGVQRSEKLFF
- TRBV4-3 CASSQEIQGPNYGYTF
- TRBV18 CASSPADNQPQHF
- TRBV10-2 CASSQDYHNEQFF
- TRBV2 CASSGGGARYGYTF
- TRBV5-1 CASSLQGFVEETQYF
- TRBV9 CASSVDPGASPYEQYF
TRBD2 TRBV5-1 CASSNLLAGRRSTDTQYF
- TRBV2 CALEESSYNEQFF
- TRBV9 CASSVGSVGGRTEAFF
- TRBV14 CASSHSQTGELFF
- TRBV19 CASSPLSAGNYGYTF
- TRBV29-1 CSVEGAKGPNTEAFF
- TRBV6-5 CASSQGVNQPQHF
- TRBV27 CASSLDPTLNTGELFF
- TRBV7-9 CASSPLRTGNTIYF
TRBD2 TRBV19 CASSIRPGGSRETQYF
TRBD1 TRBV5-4 CASTRQGFYGYTF
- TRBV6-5 CASREGASYGYTF
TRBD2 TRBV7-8 CASENTGTSGGGGQFF
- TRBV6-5 CASSYSPLGEQFF
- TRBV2 CASELSGTGELFF
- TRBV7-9 CGSSLASNTEAFF
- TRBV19 CASSTHRIRPPNTEAFF
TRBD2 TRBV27 CASHGGLTRSTDTQYF
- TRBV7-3 CASRGDSQGSYTF
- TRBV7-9 CASSNSLDIQETQYF
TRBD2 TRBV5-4 CASSPTSGSYEQYF
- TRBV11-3 CASSSLARTPIRYEQYF
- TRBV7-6 CASSLSGYNEQFF
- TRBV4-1 CASSHPSRGEQFF
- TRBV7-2 CASSFNGGQPQHF
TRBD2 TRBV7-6 CASSPSAGGGVGTDTQYF
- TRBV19 CASSRGYTEAFF
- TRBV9 CASSVGMAGRIQDEQFF
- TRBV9 CASSVGSLNTEAFF
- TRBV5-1 CASRDSRPPREQYF
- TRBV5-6 CASSFRDTQNTEAFF
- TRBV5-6 CASSLDVSGYGYTF